This T cell receptor (beta chain) was found in a study of blood T cell repertoires in COVID-19. For the study at large: Acute-phase and convalescent COVID-19 samples originated in the United States, Italy and Spain. PBMCs, B-cell-depleted T cells, or T cells provided the cDNA or gDNA that made up the material.

Patients from Seattle were sampled longitudinally, starting during active infection. Authors' processing steps: Reference gene primer amplification in the assay estimated nucleated cell counts. This table comes from immunoSEQ multiplex PCR, and its TCRdb copy is limited to in-frame clones, with some not included. V, J and clone size are those of that table, while D and trimming were read from the DNA. The sample includes about 360,000 clones, about 88% of them seen just once. Germline CDR1 MGHDK, CDR2 SYGVNS. The V end lost 7 bases, the J end lost 6 bases, and 6 bases lay between the germline ends. The CDR3 is 11 residues long.

This receptor was obtained from an older woman with COVID-19, enrolled during active disease. This rearrangement joins TRBV25-1 to TRBJ2-2; D uncertain. Source material: peripheral blood. The CDR3 DNA follows: TGTGCCAGCAAGCTGGCCGGGGAGCTGTTTTTT. Its protein is CASKLAGELFF.